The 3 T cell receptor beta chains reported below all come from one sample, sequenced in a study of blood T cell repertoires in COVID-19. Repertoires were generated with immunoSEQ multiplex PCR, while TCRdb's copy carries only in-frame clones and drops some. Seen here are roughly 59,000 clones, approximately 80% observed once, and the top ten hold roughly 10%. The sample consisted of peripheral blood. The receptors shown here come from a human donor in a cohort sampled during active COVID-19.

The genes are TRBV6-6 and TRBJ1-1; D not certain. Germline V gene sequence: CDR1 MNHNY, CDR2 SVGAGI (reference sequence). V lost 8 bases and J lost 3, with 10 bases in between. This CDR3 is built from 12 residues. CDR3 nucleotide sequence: TGTGCCAGCCTGGCCTTCGACACTGAAGCTTTCTTT. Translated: CASLAFDTEAFF.

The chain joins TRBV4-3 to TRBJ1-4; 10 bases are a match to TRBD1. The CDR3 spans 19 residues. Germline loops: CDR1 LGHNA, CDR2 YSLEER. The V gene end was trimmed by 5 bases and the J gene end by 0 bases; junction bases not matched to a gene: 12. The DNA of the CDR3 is TGCGCCAGCAGCACGGGAGAGACAGGGGGCACCGCAACTAATGAAAAACTGTTTTTT. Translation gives CASSTGETGGTATNEKLFF.

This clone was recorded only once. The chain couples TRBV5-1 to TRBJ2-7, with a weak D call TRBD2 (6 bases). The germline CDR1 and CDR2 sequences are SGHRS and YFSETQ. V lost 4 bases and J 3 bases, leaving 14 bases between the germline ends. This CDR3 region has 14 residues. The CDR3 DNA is TGCGCCAGCAGCCTCCGGGAGCGCCTCTACGAGCAGTACTTC. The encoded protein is CASSLRERLYEQYF.